This passage covers 27 T cell receptor beta chains from one sample sequenced in a study of PD-1 blockade in classical Hodgkin lymphoma (dated by TCRdb to the early 2020s). What this sample's time point label stands for: cycle 4 day 1 (C4D1), after 6 weeks of nivolumab. Relapse after autologous stem cell transplantation had occurred in all trial patients, and cohorts A, B and C were distinguished by prior brentuximab vedotin exposure. Receptor amplification or capture employed the immunoSEQ multiplex PCR assay. This immuneACCESS table, as held by TCRdb, lists in-frame sequences with V and J called but not all clones. Of the missing ones, under half trace to an unresolved V gene in checked studies; the others have no known cause. Across this sample there are 26,000 or so clones, with 72% seen only once. The ten largest clones capture approximately 3.5% of the sample. This specimen consisted of peripheral blood mononuclear cells (PBMCs), obtained before the fourth cycle of nivolumab. The receptors derive from a human donor with classical Hodgkin lymphoma.

This rearrangement joins TRBV18 to TRBJ1-2, with TRBD1 identical over 7 bases. Germline trimming cut 6 bases from V and 6 bases from J; bases unmatched to any gene: 10. This CDR3 region has 14 residues. Looked up from germline, CDR1 is KGHSH and CDR2 is LQKENI. This CDR3 reads CASSRREGAHGYTF. CDR3 nucleotides: TGTGCCAGCTCTAGAAGGGAGGGGGCGCATGGCTACACCTTC.

This chain uses TRBV10-3 with TRBJ1-1, with 7 bases matching TRBD1. The V segment lost 7 bases and the J segment 4 bases; nucleotides outside the gene matches: 6. The CDR3 sequence is 13 residues long. Germline CDR1 and CDR2: ENHRY and SYGVKD. The CDR3 DNA sequence: TGTGCCATCACCTCTCAGGGGGTCACTGAAGCTTTCTTT. This encodes CAITSQGVTEAFF.

J is TRBJ1-1 and V is TRBV7-6; 10 bases are a match to TRBD1. V was clipped by 5 bases and J by 8 bases; unmatched bases: 11. The CDR3 has 15 amino acids. Looked up from germline, CDR1 is SGHVS and CDR2 is FNYEAQ. The chain's CDR3 is CASSRTGTGAPEAFF. The CDR3 region has the DNA TGTGCCAGCAGCCGGACGGGGACAGGGGCCCCGGAAGCTTTCTTT.

The V call is TRBV28, the J call TRBJ2-3, with D possibly called TRBD1 or TRBD2 (6 bases each). CDR1 and CDR2 from the germline V gene are MDHEN and SYDVKM. The CDR3 sequence is 15 residues long. V was clipped by 8 bases and J by 4 bases, with 19 bases between them. CDR3 region: CASYLGGRSADTQYF. CDR3 DNA sequence: TGTGCCAGCTACCTTGGGGGGCGATCGGCAGATACGCAGTATTTT.

This clone showed up just once. The V gene is TRBV4-3, the J gene TRBJ2-7; TRBD1 or TRBD2 may be the D gene (6 bases each). CDR1 LGHNA and CDR2 YSLEER come from the germline V gene. This CDR3 has 14 residues. Trimming left V 0 bases short and J 5 bases short, with 11 bases between. The CDR3 here is CASSQDWGADEQYF. CDR3 sequence (DNA): TGCGCCAGCAGCCAAGATTGGGGGGCCGACGAGCAGTACTTC.

This chain's CDR3 is CASSYKGRNYGYTF. The CDR3 DNA reads as TGTGCCAGCAGTTACAAGGGGCGGAACTATGGCTACACCTTC. V is TRBV6-5 and J is TRBJ1-2, with D possibly TRBD1 on 5 matching bases. The CDR3 is 14 amino acids. The germline CDR1 and CDR2 sequences are MNHEY and SVGAGI. V dropped 2 bases and J dropped 2 bases, with 9 bases sitting between them.

This clone appeared a single time. The chain couples TRBV7-2 to TRBJ2-1, with a tentative D call TRBD2 (5 bases). This CDR3 comprises 14 residues. Germline V gene sequence: CDR1 SGHTA, CDR2 FQGNSA. The germline V and J ends were trimmed by 1 base and 7 bases, with 11 bases remaining between them. CDR3 sequence (DNA): TGTGCCAGCAGCTTAGGGGGAGACTTGAATGAGCAGTTCTTC. Its translation is CASSLGGDLNEQFF.

This chain uses TRBV6-5 with TRBJ2-5; 7 bases align to TRBD1. From germline, CDR1 is MNHEY and CDR2 SVGAGI. J was trimmed by 3 bases and V by 5 bases; bases with no gene match: 6. This CDR3 has 14 residues. CDR3 DNA sequence: TGTGCCAGCAGTCACCGGGACAGCAAAGAGACCCAGTACTTC. Encoded protein: CASSHRDSKETQYF.

This chain joins TRBV9 and TRBJ2-3; 13 bases line up with TRBD2. The CDR3 loop spans 16 amino acids. The junction had 6 bases not matched to a gene; V was cut back by 4 bases and J by 4 bases. CDR1 is SGDLS and CDR2 is YYNGEE in the germline V gene. In nucleotides, the CDR3 is TGTGCCAGCAGCCCCCGGGGACTAGCGGGATCAGATACGCAGTATTTT. It encodes CASSPRGLAGSDTQYF. Drawing the rest from reference TRBV9 and TRBJ2-3, the complete variable domain is DSGVTQTPKHLITATGQRVTLRCSPRSGDLSVYWYQQSLDQGLQFLIQYYNGEERAKGNILERFSAQQFPDLHSELNLSSLELGDSALYFCASSPRGLAGSDTQYFGPGTRLTVL.

Written as DNA, the CDR3 is TGCAGCGTTGAGGGGTTAGGGAATTCCTACGAGCAGTACTTC. Translating gives CSVEGLGNSYEQYF. This chain links TRBV29-1 with TRBJ2-7; D is ambiguous. Trimming stripped 3 bases from V and 1 base from J, with 13 bases between. The germline gives CDR1 SQVTM, CDR2 ANQGSEA. This CDR3 contains 14 residues.

The genes are TRBV11-2 and TRBJ2-5; weak D call: TRBD2 (6 bases). The germline V gene encodes CDR1 SGHAT and CDR2 FQNNGV. Deletions cut 6 bases from V and 4 bases from J, with 9 bases between. This CDR3 comprises 12 residues. The CDR3 coding sequence is TGTGCCAGCAGACGTAGCGGAGAGACCCAGTACTTC. This encodes CASRRSGETQYF.

Comments on this clone: A much bigger clone sits one base away, suggesting this may be a read error. The rearrangement links TRBV18 to TRBJ2-7, with a possible D match to TRBD2 (6 bases). The CDR3 is 13 amino acids. CDR1 is KGHSH, CDR2 LQKENI, per germline. Deletions cut 2 bases from V and 5 bases from J, with 10 bases between. The CDR3 region has the DNA TGTGCCAGCTCACCAGGAGGGATTGACGAGCAGTACTTC. Its protein is CASSPGGIDEQYF.

The V call is TRBV27, the J call TRBJ2-7, with D possibly being TRBD2 (5 bases). This CDR3 has 16 amino acids. The germline V gene encodes CDR1 MNHEY and CDR2 SMNVEV (reference sequence). With 3 bases removed from V and 0 bases from J, the gap between germline ends came to 15 bases. The CDR3, as DNA: TGTGCCAGCAGTTTTTCTCTCGGCGGGTTCTCCTACGAGCAGTACTTC. Protein product: CASSFSLGGFSYEQYF.

This clone was observed a few times. The rearrangement links TRBV30 to TRBJ2-7; D not resolved. The CDR3 extends over 14 amino acids. The V and J ends lost 0 bases and 6 bases respectively, with 15 bases between them. CDR1 and CDR2 (germline): GTSNPN, SVGIG (reference sequence). The CDR3 reads CAWSVISRRVEQYF. The DNA for the CDR3 is TGTGCCTGGAGTGTAATCTCGAGACGGGTCGAGCAGTACTTC. The whole variable domain, remainder taken from reference TRBV30 and TRBJ2-7, is SQTIHQWPATLVQPVGSPLSLECTVEGTSNPNLYWYRQAAGRGLQLLFYSVGIGQISSEVPQNLSASRPQDRQFILSSKKLLLSDSGFYLCAWSVISRRVEQYFGPGTRLTVT.

The chain is built from TRBV19 and TRBJ1-1; 7 bases fit TRBD1. This CDR3 is built from 12 residues. The ends lost 3 bases at V and 8 bases at J; junction bases unmatched: 3. Germline V gives CDR1 LNHDA, CDR2 SQIVND (reference sequence). This CDR3 is CASSIGTEEAFF. CDR3 in DNA: TGTGCCAGTAGTATCGGGACAGAAGAAGCTTTCTTT.

V usage is TRBV5-6 and J usage is TRBJ1-2, with D possibly TRBD1 on 5 matching bases. Germline V lookup: CDR1 SGHDT, CDR2 YYEEEE. Trimming took off 2 bases at V and 7 bases at J, with 15 bases between the two ends. The CDR3 runs 14 residues. CDR3 region: CASSFPGGGSGYTF. Here the CDR3 DNA reads TGTGCCAGCAGCTTCCCCGGGGGGGGGTCTGGCTACACCTTC.

The chain uses TRBV12-5 and TRBJ2-7; TRBD1 aligns across 8 bases. The junction had 3 bases not matched to a gene; V was cut back by 1 base and J by 1 base. The germline CDR1 and CDR2 sequences are LGHNT and FRNRAP. The CDR3 runs to 15 residues. CDR3 in DNA: TGTGCTAGTGGTTTGGGGACAGGGAAATCCTACGAGCAGTACTTC. This encodes CASGLGTGKSYEQYF.

This clone was seen only a few times. This chain connects TRBV7-8 to TRBJ1-6, with D tentatively TRBD1 (6 bases). V was trimmed by 1 base and J by 9 bases, leaving 25 bases between them. Germline CDR1 SGHVS, CDR2 FQNEAQ. CDR3 length: 19 amino acids. The CDR3 sequence: CASSLVLGAGAQLVSPLHF. CDR3 DNA sequence: TGTGCCAGCAGCTTAGTTCTGGGGGCAGGGGCTCAGTTGGTTTCACCCCTCCACTTT.

This chain uses TRBV7-2 with TRBJ1-2, with a possible D match to TRBD1 (5 bases). Germline CDR1 SGHTA, CDR2 FQGNSA. Trimming shortened V by 3 bases and J by 8 bases, and 16 bases separated the two germline ends. This CDR3 has 14 residues. Here the CDR3 reads CASSFSEGIWGYTF. In DNA, the CDR3 is TGTGCCAGCAGCTTTTCCGAGGGGATTTGGGGCTACACCTTC.

This chain connects TRBV7-9 to TRBJ1-2; weak D call: TRBD1 (6 bases). Trimming left V 1 base short and J 4 bases short, with 7 bases between. This CDR3 region has 13 residues. CDR1 and CDR2 (germline): SEHNR, FQNEAQ (reference sequence). CDR3 residues: CASSLVGAYGYTF. The CDR3 region has the DNA TGTGCCAGCAGCTTAGTGGGGGCCTATGGCTACACCTTC.

J is TRBJ2-1 and V is TRBV4-1, with D unclear. There are 17 residues in the CDR3. The germline V and J ends were trimmed by 0 bases and 4 bases, with 16 bases remaining between them. Germline V gene lookup returns CDR1 MGHRA and CDR2 YSYEKL. The CDR3 DNA follows: TGCGCCAGCAGCCAAGATCGAATGGGCAGTTTGTACAATGAGCAGTTCTTC. Amino acid sequence: CASSQDRMGSLYNEQFF.

The rearrangement joins TRBV18 to TRBJ2-3, with D perhaps assigned TRBD1 or TRBD2 (5 bases each). Germline lookup yields CDR1 KGHSH and CDR2 LQKENI. The CDR3 has 14 amino acids. Trimming took 6 bases from V and 2 from J, leaving 12 bases between them. The CDR3: CASSLGATTDTQYF. DNA for the CDR3: TGTGCCAGCTCCCTCGGGGCTACCACAGATACGCAGTATTTT.

This chain connects TRBV18 to TRBJ2-5; 7 bases line up with TRBD2. CDR3 length equals 14 residues. Germline CDR1 and CDR2: KGHSH and LQKENI. J was trimmed by 4 bases and V by 3 bases; bases with no gene match: 5. CDR3 bases: TGTGCCAGCTCACCGTCCGCGGGAGTAGAGACCCAGTACTTC. Encoded protein: CASSPSAGVETQYF.

The rearrangement joins TRBV7-3 to TRBJ2-2; no firm D call. Deletions cut 3 bases from V and 0 bases from J, with 5 bases between. Germline assignment: CDR1 SGHTA and CDR2 FQGTGA. The CDR3 totals 14 residues. The CDR3 reads CASSFGTNTGELFF. In nucleotides, the CDR3 is TGTGCCAGCAGCTTCGGCACGAACACCGGGGAGCTGTTTTTT.

V is TRBV5-1 and J is TRBJ2-1; 9 nucleotides match TRBD2. The CDR3 has 17 amino acids. The J segment lost 2 bases and the V segment lost 4 bases, leaving 10 bases of the junction unmatched. Germline CDR1 and CDR2: SGHRS and YFSETQ. CDR3 in DNA: TGCGCCAGCAGCCCACTCCCTAGCGGGGCGACCTACAATGAGCAGTTCTTC. Translation gives CASSPLPSGATYNEQFF.

This clone was detected only a few times. This sequence joins TRBV28 and TRBJ1-2, with D tentatively TRBD1 (5 bases). Germline assignment: CDR1 MDHEN and CDR2 SYDVKM. The CDR3 contains 13 residues. Trimming took off 7 bases at V and 4 bases at J, with 13 bases between the two ends. The chain's CDR3 is CASKTGGTYGYTF. The CDR3, as DNA: TGTGCCAGCAAAACGGGAGGGACCTATGGCTACACCTTC.

The rearrangement uses TRBV7-2 and TRBJ2-5; D is unclear. Germline V gene lookup returns CDR1 SGHTA and CDR2 FQGNSA. The V end lost 1 base, the J end lost 2 bases, and 8 bases lay between the germline ends. CDR3 size: 14 residues. Here the CDR3 DNA reads TGTGCCAGCAGCTTAGATTACGGGCAAGAGACCCAGTACTTC. It specifies CASSLDYGQETQYF.